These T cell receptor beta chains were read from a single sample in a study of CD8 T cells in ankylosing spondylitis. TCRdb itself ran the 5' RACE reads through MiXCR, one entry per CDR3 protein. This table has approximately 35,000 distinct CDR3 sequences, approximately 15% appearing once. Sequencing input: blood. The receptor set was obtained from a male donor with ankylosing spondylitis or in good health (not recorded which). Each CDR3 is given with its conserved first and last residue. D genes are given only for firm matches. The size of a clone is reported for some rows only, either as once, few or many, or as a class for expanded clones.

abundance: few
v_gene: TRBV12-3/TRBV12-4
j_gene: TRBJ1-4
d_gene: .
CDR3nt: TGTGCCAGCAGTTTATACCCGGCCAGGGCAACTAATGAAAAACTGTTTTTT
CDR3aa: CASSLYPARATNEKLFF

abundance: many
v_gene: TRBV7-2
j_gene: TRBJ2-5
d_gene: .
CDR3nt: TGTGCCAGCAGCTTAGCCGGACAGATTAAAGAGACCCAGTACTTC
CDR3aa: CASSLAGQIKETQYF

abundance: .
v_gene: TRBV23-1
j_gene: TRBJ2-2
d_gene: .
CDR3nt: TGCGCCAGCAGTCAGCGAACAGGCGGGGAGCTGTTTTTT
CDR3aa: CASSQRTGGELFF

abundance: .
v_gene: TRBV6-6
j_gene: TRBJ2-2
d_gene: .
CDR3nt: TGTGCCAGCAGTTACGGCAGCGGGTGGATCACCGGGGAGCTGTTTTTT
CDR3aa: CASSYGSGWITGELFF

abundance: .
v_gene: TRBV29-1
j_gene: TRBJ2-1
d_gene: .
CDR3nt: TGCAGCGTTCAGAGCTACAATGAGCAGTTCTTC
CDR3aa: CSVQSYNEQFF

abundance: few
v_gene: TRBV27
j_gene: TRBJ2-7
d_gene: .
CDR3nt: TGTGCCAGCAGCTTTAGCCGAATAGACGAGCAGTACTTC
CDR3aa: CASSFSRIDEQYF

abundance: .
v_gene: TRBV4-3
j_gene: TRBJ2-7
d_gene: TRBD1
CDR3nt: TGCGCCAGCAGCCAAGATTGGGACAGCATCTACGAGCAGTACTTC
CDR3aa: CASSQDWDSIYEQYF

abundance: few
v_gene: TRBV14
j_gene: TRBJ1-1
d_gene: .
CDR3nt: TGTGCCAGCAGCCAGAATTCGCGAGCTTTCTTT
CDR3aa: CASSQNSRAFF

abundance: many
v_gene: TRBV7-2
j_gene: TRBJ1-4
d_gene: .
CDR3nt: TGTGCCAGCAGTCGAAGGTCCAGGGGTGAAAAACTGTTTTTT
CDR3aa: CASSRRSRGEKLFF

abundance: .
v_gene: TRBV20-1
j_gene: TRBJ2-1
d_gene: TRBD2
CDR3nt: TGCAGTGCTAGAGAACTTAGAGGGACTAGCGGATTGGGGGAGCAGTTCTTC
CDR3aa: CSARELRGTSGLGEQFF

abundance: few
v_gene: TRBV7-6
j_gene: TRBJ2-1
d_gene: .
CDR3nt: TGTGCCAGCAGTTTGACAGTGGGGGGTTACAATGAGCAGTTCTTC
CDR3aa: CASSLTVGGYNEQFF

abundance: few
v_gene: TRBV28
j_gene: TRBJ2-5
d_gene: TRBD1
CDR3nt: TGTGCCAGCAGTCTTCTCAGGGGGCGAGAGACCCAGTACTTC
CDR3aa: CASSLLRGRETQYF

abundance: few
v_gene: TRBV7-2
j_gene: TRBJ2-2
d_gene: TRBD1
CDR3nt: TGTGCCAGCAGCGGCTTGGACAGGGGTTACACCGGGGAGCTGTTTTTT
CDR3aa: CASSGLDRGYTGELFF

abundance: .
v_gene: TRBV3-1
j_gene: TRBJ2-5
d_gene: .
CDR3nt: TGTGCCAGCAGCCAAGGGGTCGCCACCCAGTACTTC
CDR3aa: CASSQGVATQYF

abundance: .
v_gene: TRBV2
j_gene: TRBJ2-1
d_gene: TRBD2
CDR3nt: TGTGCCGGCAGGACCGGGAGGGACCTCAATGAGCAGTTCTTC
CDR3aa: CAGRTGRDLNEQFF

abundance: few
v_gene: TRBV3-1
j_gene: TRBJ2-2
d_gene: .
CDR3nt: TGTGCCAGCAGCCAAGATAGACTCGCCACCGGGGAGCTGTTTTTT
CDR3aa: CASSQDRLATGELFF

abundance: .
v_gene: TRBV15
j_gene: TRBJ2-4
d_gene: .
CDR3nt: TGTGCCACCAGCCGCCGGACGGAAAACATTCAGTACTTC
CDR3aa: CATSRRTENIQYF

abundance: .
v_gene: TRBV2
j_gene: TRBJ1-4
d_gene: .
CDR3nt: TGTGCCAGCAGTGAGGGGAATATGATCAATGAAAAACTGTTTTTT
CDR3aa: CASSEGNMINEKLFF

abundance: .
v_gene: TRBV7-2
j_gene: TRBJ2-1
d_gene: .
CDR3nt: TGTGCCAGCGGGGAGACGGGCGGATACAATGAGCAGTTCTTC
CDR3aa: CASGETGGYNEQFF

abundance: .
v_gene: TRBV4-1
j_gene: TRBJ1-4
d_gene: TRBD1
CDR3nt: TGCGCCAGCAGCCAATTTGTCGGGACAGGGGAAAAACTGTTTTTT
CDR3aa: CASSQFVGTGEKLFF

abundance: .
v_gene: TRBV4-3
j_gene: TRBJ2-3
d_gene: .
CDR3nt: TGCGCCAGCAGCCAAGAAGGCCGGTCGGGAGATACGCAGTATTTT
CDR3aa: CASSQEGRSGDTQYF

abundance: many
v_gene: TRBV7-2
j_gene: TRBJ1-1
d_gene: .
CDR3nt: TGTGCCAGCAGCTTACGAGGAGGGGCCGCCGGGTACACTGAAGCTTTCTTT
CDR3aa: CASSLRGGAAGYTEAFF

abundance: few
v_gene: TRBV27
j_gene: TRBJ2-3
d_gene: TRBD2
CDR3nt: TGTGCCAGCAGTTTATCGCGAGGGAGGGTAGATACGCAGTATTTT
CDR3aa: CASSLSRGRVDTQYF

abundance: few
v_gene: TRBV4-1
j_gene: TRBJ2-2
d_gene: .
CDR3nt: TGCGCCAGCAGCCCCCCGGGAGGGGAGCTGTTTTTT
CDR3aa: CASSPPGGELFF

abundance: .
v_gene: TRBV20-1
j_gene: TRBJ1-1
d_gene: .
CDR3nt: TGCAGTGCTAGAGACGGTAGGAGTGTCCGGAACACTGAAGCTTTCTTT
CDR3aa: CSARDGRSVRNTEAFF

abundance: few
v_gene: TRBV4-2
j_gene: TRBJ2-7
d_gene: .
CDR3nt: TGTGCCAGCAGCCAAGATCGTGGCTCCAGAGGGTCCTACGAGCAGTACTTC
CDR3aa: CASSQDRGSRGSYEQYF

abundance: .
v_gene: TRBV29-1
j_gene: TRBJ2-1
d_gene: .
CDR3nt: TGCAGCGTTGAAGATTTTAGGGGAGATGAGCAGTTCTTC
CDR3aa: CSVEDFRGDEQFF

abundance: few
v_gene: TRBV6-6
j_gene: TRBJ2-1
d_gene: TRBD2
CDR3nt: TGTGCCAGCAGTTACCAGACTAGCGGGGGGGGTCAGTTCTTC
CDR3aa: CASSYQTSGGGQFF

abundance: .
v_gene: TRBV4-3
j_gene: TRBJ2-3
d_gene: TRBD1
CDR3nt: TGCGCCAGCAGTCAAAGCCCGACAGGGGGAGGGGATACGCAGTATTTT
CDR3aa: CASSQSPTGGGDTQYF

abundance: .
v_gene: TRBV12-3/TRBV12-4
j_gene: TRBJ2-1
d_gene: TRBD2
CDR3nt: TGTGCCAGCAGTTCAACGGGACTAGCGGACAATGAGCAGTTCTTC
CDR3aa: CASSSTGLADNEQFF

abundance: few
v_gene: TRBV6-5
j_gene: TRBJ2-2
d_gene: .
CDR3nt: TGTGCCAGCAGTTACCAGAGAAGGCTGGCCGGGGAGCTGTTTTTT
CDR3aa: CASSYQRRLAGELFF

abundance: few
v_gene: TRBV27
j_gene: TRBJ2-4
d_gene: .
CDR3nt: TGTGCCAGCAGCTATCTGAACATTCAGTACTTC
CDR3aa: CASSYLNIQYF

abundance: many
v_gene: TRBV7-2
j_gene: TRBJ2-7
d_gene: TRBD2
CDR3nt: TGTGCCAGCAGCCCCGAGCGGGAGAAGGACGAGCAGTACTTC
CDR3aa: CASSPEREKDEQYF

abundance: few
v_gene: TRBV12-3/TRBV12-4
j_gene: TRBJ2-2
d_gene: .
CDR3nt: TGTGCCAGCAGTTTGAGTTATAGAACCCTTGGGGAGCTGTTTTTT
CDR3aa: CASSLSYRTLGELFF

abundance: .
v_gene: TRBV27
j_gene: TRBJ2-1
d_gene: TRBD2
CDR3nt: TGTGCCAGCAGTTTACGGGGACTAGCGGGCCTAGGAGAGCAGTTCTTC
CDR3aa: CASSLRGLAGLGEQFF

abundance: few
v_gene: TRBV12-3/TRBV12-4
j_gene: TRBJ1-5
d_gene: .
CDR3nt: TGTGCCAGCAGGAAGGGTGGGTATAGCAATCAGCCCCAGCATTTT
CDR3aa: CASRKGGYSNQPQHF

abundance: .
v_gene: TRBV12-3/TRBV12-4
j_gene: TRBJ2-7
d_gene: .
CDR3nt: TGTGCCAGCAGTTTTTGGTCGACCTCCTACGAGCAGTACTTC
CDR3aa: CASSFWSTSYEQYF